This entry describes one T cell receptor beta chain. Its antigen remains unidentified. This record belongs to a study of blood T cells in healthy people across ages. Overall study findings and caveats: Unsorted PBMCs prevented conclusive naive versus antigen-experienced comparison.

A second roughly 7 to 11 cycle PCR used barcoded and J-beta primers. With 12 random nucleotides, a template-switch adaptor tagged each individual cDNA molecule. Each sample yielded at least 2.5 million CDR3-containing paired-end reads. TCRdb itself ran the 5' RACE reads through MiXCR, one entry per CDR3 protein. The table shows about 1.8 million distinct CDR3 sequences, with roughly 50% occurring only once. This sequence was found in a woman in her 40s in good health. The sequenced material came from blood.

CDR3 nucleotides: TGTGCCAGCAGCCAGTCGACTAGCGTAAAGACCCAGTACTTC. Its translation: CASSQSTSVKTQYF. The J gene is TRBJ2-5, the V gene TRBV3-1; 8 bases are shared with TRBD2. This CDR3 comprises 14 residues. J gave up 6 bases and V 3 bases, and 6 bases lay outside the gene matches. Germline V lookup: CDR1 LGHDT, CDR2 YNNKEL (reference sequence).